The 6 T cell receptor beta chains below were found in one sample sequenced in a study of T cell responses to AZD1222 COVID-19 vaccine. Data came from immunoSEQ multiplex PCR; TCRdb stores just in-frame clones and leaves some out. The table has more than 90,000 clones, approximately 90% seen once; the top ten hold approximately 3.5%. Specimen: peripheral blood, collected 28 days after the second AZD1222 dose. All receptors derive from an adult who received the AZD1222 COVID-19 vaccine.

The V gene is TRBV10-3, the J gene TRBJ2-7; D not resolved. This CDR3 has 11 amino acids. Per the germline V gene, CDR1 is ENHRY and CDR2 is SYGVKD. Trimming took 9 bases from V and 3 from J, leaving 9 bases between them. CDR3 in DNA: TGTGCCATAGGACCGGGCTACGAGCAGTACTTC. Translated: CAIGPGYEQYF.

This clone was observed once. This chain uses TRBV6-4 with TRBJ2-3; 10 bases line up with TRBD2. Trimming cost V 4 bases and J 0 bases; bases outside gene matches: 1. This CDR3 contains 15 residues. CDR1 is MRHNA, CDR2 SNTAGT, per germline. DNA of the CDR3: TGTGCCAGCAGTGTACTAGCGGGAAGCACAGATACGCAGTATTTT. Translating it yields CASSVLAGSTDTQYF.

The chain joins TRBV5-1 to TRBJ2-5, with D possibly being TRBD2 (6 bases). Germline V gives CDR1 SGHRS, CDR2 YFSETQ. The CDR3 runs to 13 residues. Trimming cost V 5 bases and J 4 bases, with 12 bases left between them. CDR3 DNA: TGCGCCAGCAGTCTCTCCGGGGGAGAGACCCAGTACTTC. It specifies CASSLSGGETQYF.

This chain uses TRBV12-5 with TRBJ2-3; 9 bases line up with TRBD2. Germline lookup yields CDR1 LGHNT and CDR2 FRNRAP. V shed 2 bases, J shed 0 bases, and the junction held 0 bases outside the gene matches. The CDR3 spans 15 residues. The CDR3 sequence: CASGLTSGSTDTQYF. The DNA for the CDR3 is TGTGCTAGTGGTTTGACTAGCGGGAGCACAGATACGCAGTATTTT.

J is TRBJ1-2 and V is TRBV13; D is unresolved. The CDR3 extends over 11 amino acids. Trimming left V 2 bases short and J 4 bases short, with 2 bases between. CDR1 is PRHDT and CDR2 is FYEKMQ in the germline V gene (reference sequence). This chain's CDR3 is CASSLSYGYTF. The DNA for the CDR3 is TGTGCCAGCAGCTTATCCTATGGCTACACCTTC. The complete variable domain, with remaining parts taken from reference TRBV13 and TRBJ1-2, reads AAGVIQSPRHLIKEKRETATLKCYPIPRHDTVYWYQQGPGQDPQFLISFYEKMQSDKGSIPDRFSAQQFSDYHSELNMSSLELGDSALYFCASSLSYGYTFGSGTRLTVV.

The chain employs TRBV9 and TRBJ2-7; 8 bases fit TRBD2. The CDR3 is 16 amino acids. The J segment lost 1 base and the V segment lost 0 bases, leaving 6 bases of the junction unmatched. In germline, CDR1 is SGDLS, CDR2 YYNGEE. The CDR3 DNA is TGTGCCAGCAGCGTAGGGCCCGCGGGGGGATCCTACGAGCAGTACTTC. It is translated as CASSVGPAGGSYEQYF.